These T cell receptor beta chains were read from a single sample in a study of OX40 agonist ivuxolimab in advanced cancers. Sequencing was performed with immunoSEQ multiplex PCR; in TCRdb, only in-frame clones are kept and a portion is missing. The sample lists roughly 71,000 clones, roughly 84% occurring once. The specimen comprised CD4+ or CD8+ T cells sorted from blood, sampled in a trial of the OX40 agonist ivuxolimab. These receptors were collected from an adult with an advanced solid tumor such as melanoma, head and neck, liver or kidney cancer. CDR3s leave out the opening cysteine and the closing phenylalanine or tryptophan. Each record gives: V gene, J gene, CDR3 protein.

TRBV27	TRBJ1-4	ASSQWTGRNEKLF
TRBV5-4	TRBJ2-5	ASSLPWEETQY
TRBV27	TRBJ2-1	ASSTLAVRNEQF
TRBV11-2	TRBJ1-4	ASSYPQGRRLF
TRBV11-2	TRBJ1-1	ASSLHGVNTEAF
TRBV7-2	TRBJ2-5	ASSLGVGTGVGETQY
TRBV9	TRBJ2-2	ASSPDSIPNGELF
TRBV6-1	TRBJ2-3	ASRLGIADTQY
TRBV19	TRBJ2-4	ATSAGFAGNIQY
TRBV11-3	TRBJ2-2	ASSRGGTNTGELF
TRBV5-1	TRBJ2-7	ASSMASGSPYEQY
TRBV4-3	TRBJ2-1	ASSQEVGSYNEQF
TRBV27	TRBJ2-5	ASSFKGGETQY
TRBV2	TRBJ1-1	ASSVNQGQVTEAF
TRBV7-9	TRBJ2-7	ASSHLSGTGHYEQY